The 15 T cell receptor beta chains given below trace back to one sample, sequenced in a study of T-cell memory formation after mild COVID-19. TCRdb independently ran MiXCR on the 5' RACE reads; one entry per CDR3 protein. The table includes about 270,000 distinct CDR3 sequences, over 15% detected once. The material sequenced was PBMCs or a T cell subset sorted from them (not recorded which). The receptors come from a young man who had mild COVID-19 (a few samples of this study predate the infection). Cell type and time point are not known.

This clonotype was seen just once. The rearrangement joins TRBV20-1 to TRBJ2-5, with D unresolved. This CDR3 contains 14 residues. From germline, CDR1 is DFQATT and CDR2 SNEGSKA (reference sequence). The V end was cut by 5 bases, the J end by 2 bases, with 15 bases between. The CDR3 nucleotides are TGCAGTGCTGGCGGATCCTTGGGTCAAGAGACCCAGTACTTC. This sequence encodes CSAGGSLGQETQYF.

This clonotype was counted a few times. The chain employs TRBV6-8 and TRBJ2-1, with TRBD1 identical over 9 bases. The CDR3 is 14 residues long. Germline loops: CDR1 MNHGY, CDR2 SAAAGT. With V trimmed by 6 bases and J by 7 bases, 7 bases remained unmatched. CDR3 loop: CASSRGDRGNEQFF. CDR3 nucleotides: TGTGCCAGCAGCCGTGGTGACAGGGGGAATGAGCAGTTCTTC.

This clonotype has a count of ten or more. The chain is built from TRBV15 and TRBJ2-5; 8 bases are a match to TRBD1. The germline V gene encodes CDR1 LNHNV and CDR2 YYDKDF (reference sequence). This CDR3 contains 16 residues. Germline trimming cut 0 bases from V and 5 bases from J; bases unmatched to any gene: 8. As DNA, the CDR3 is TGTGCCACCAGCAGAGATTCAGGGGGCGCCGGGGAGACCCAGTACTTC. It codes for CATSRDSGGAGETQYF.

The V call is TRBV4-1, the J call TRBJ2-5, with 7 positions matching TRBD1. The CDR3 runs 17 residues. V was pared by 1 base and J by 5 bases, with 13 bases of the junction left unmatched. Germline CDR1 is MGHRA and CDR2 is YSYEKL. CDR3 loop: CASSQGGTVPETETQYF. As DNA, the CDR3 is TGCGCCAGCAGCCAAGGGGGGACAGTCCCTGAAACCGAGACCCAGTACTTC.

The V call is TRBV7-2, the J call TRBJ1-6, with D perhaps matching TRBD1 (5 bases). Germline CDR1 reads SGHTA; CDR2 reads FQGNSA. Trimming pared 5 bases from V and 7 bases from J, leaving 15 bases between. The CDR3 length is 15 residues. CDR3 sequence (DNA): TGTGCCAGCAGCCCCGGACGAGGACAAAATTCACCCCTCCACTTT. This translates into CASSPGRGQNSPLHF. Based on the CDR3 plus reference TRBV7-2 and TRBJ1-6, the full variable domain is GAGVSQSPSNKVTEKGKDVELRCDPISGHTALYWYRQSLGQGLEFLIYFQGNSAPDKSGLPSDRFSAERTGGSVSTLTIQRTQQEDSAVYLCASSPGRGQNSPLHFGNGTRLTVT.

This clonotype was seen a handful of times. The chain employs TRBV29-1 and TRBJ1-4; D uncertain. This CDR3 is 11 amino acids long. V was shortened by 5 bases and J by 6 bases, with 7 bases between the two germline ends. Per germline, CDR1 SQVTM and CDR2 ANQGSEA. CDR3 coding DNA: TGCAGCGTTTGGACGTATGAAAAACTGTTTTTT. It encodes CSVWTYEKLFF.

The table lists this clonotype with a count of one. This sequence may be a read error, since a much larger clone differs from it by one base. The chain uses TRBV7-2 and TRBJ2-1, with 9 nucleotides matching TRBD2. Germline assignment: CDR1 SGHTA and CDR2 FQGNSA. CDR3 length: 15 residues. V shed 5 bases and J 4 bases; nucleotides not matched to a gene: 6. The CDR3 region has the DNA TGTGCCAGCAGCCTGTGGACTAGCGTGTACAATGAGCAGTTCTTC. It is translated as CASSLWTSVYNEQFF.

V is TRBV15 and J is TRBJ2-5; D may be TRBD1 or TRBD2 (5 bases each). This CDR3 has 15 residues. Germline V gene data show CDR1 as LNHNV and CDR2 as YYDKDF (reference sequence). V was cut by 2 bases and J by 0 bases, with 10 bases left in between. This CDR3 is CATSRRDRYQETQYF. The CDR3, as DNA: TGTGCCACCAGCAGAAGGGACCGCTACCAAGAGACCCAGTACTTC.

This clonotype came up a few times. The chain employs TRBV6-5 and TRBJ1-5; 7 bases line up with TRBD1. Germline V gene lookup returns CDR1 MNHEY and CDR2 SVGAGI. This CDR3 has 14 amino acids. The junction had 7 bases not matched to a gene; V was cut back by 6 bases and J by 5 bases. CDR3 amino acids: CASSRDRVDQPQHF. CDR3 DNA sequence: TGTGCCAGCAGCCGGGACAGAGTGGATCAGCCCCAGCATTTT.

CDR3 loop: CASSTHRDGRYTDTQYF. The CDR3 coding sequence is TGTGCCAGTAGCACACACCGGGACGGACGATACACAGATACGCAGTATTTT. The V gene is TRBV19, the J gene TRBJ2-3; TRBD1 or TRBD2 may be the D gene (5 bases each). Trimming shortened V by 6 bases and J by 2 bases, and 21 bases separated the two germline ends. Germline assignment: CDR1 LNHDA and CDR2 SQIVND (reference sequence). The CDR3 extends over 17 amino acids.

The sample holds many counts of this clonotype. For the CDR3, the DNA is TGTGCCAGCAGCTTATTTCGTGGGGGGCGCTACAATGAGCAGTTCTTC. Amino acids: CASSLFRGGRYNEQFF. This rearrangement joins TRBV7-2 to TRBJ2-1, with D perhaps assigned TRBD1 or TRBD2 (6 bases each). V was shortened by 2 bases and J by 3 bases, with 14 bases between the two germline ends. CDR3 length: 16 residues. CDR1 is SGHTA and CDR2 is FQGNSA in the germline V gene.

This clonotype has more than one count but fewer than ten. The V and J genes are TRBV9 and TRBJ2-5; 8 bases match TRBD2. The germline V gene encodes CDR1 SGDLS and CDR2 YYNGEE. J lost 0 bases, V lost 0 bases, and 1 base had no gene match. This CDR3 spans 15 amino acids. The CDR3 spells CASSVAAGDQETQYF. DNA for the CDR3: TGTGCCAGCAGCGTAGCAGCGGGGGACCAAGAGACCCAGTACTTC.

This clonotype was counted between two and nine times. The rearrangement uses TRBV20-1 and TRBJ2-3; TRBD2 aligns across 11 bases. CDR3 length: 16 residues. The ends lost 6 bases at V and 3 bases at J; junction bases unmatched: 11. CDR1 and CDR2 (germline): DFQATT, SNEGSKA (reference sequence). The DNA for the CDR3 is TGCAGTGCCACACTAGCGGGGGCCCTGCGTACAGATACGCAGTATTTT. Protein: CSATLAGALRTDTQYF.

In this sample, this clonotype turned up many times. This chain uses TRBV30 with TRBJ2-3; no clear D gene. The CDR3 has 11 residues. Germline V CDR1 and CDR2: GTSNPN, SVGIG (reference sequence). The ends were cut back, 5 bases at V and 6 bases at J, with 9 bases in the middle. CDR3 bases: TGTGCCTGGGGACGAAGGGATACGCAGTATTTT. Translation gives CAWGRRDTQYF.

The CDR3: CASSAVDRGNEKLFF. In nucleotides, the CDR3 is TGTGCCAGCAGCGCAGTCGACAGGGGGAATGAAAAACTGTTTTTT. The chain is built from TRBV9 and TRBJ1-4, with 9 positions matching TRBD1. The V and J ends lost 3 bases and 5 bases, in that order; junction bases with no gene match: 5. CDR1 and CDR2 (germline): SGDLS, YYNGEE. The CDR3 spans 15 residues. Full variable domain (outside the CDR3, taken from reference TRBV9 and TRBJ1-4): DSGVTQTPKHLITATGQRVTLRCSPRSGDLSVYWYQQSLDQGLQFLIQYYNGEERAKGNILERFSAQQFPDLHSELNLSSLELGDSALYFCASSAVDRGNEKLFFGSGTQLSVL.